This entry concerns a single T cell receptor (beta chain). Sequenced by immunoSEQ multiplex PCR; TCRdb stores in-frame clones only, minus some. This sample has over 200,000 clones, with roughly 85% found just once. Participants reported their clinical history, and cohort assignment relied on those reports. Recovered status in Cohort 3 required two negative PCRs, clearance, or symptom resolution. Looked up from germline, CDR1 is MNHEY and CDR2 is SVGAGI. The CDR3 has 13 amino acids. Trimming took 7 bases from V and 2 from J, leaving 9 bases between them. The data are from a study of blood T cell repertoires in COVID-19. For the study at large: Sources were T cells, B-cell-depleted T cells, or PBMCs; the material itself was cDNA or gDNA.

The sequence was obtained from a woman aged 45-65 years who had recovered from COVID-19. The sample consisted of PBMCs or T cells enriched from blood (not recorded which). The V call is TRBV6-5, the J call TRBJ1-5; D not resolved. Here the CDR3 DNA reads TGTGCCAGCATTAGTCTCGGCAATCAGCCCCAGCATTTT. It is translated as CASISLGNQPQHF.